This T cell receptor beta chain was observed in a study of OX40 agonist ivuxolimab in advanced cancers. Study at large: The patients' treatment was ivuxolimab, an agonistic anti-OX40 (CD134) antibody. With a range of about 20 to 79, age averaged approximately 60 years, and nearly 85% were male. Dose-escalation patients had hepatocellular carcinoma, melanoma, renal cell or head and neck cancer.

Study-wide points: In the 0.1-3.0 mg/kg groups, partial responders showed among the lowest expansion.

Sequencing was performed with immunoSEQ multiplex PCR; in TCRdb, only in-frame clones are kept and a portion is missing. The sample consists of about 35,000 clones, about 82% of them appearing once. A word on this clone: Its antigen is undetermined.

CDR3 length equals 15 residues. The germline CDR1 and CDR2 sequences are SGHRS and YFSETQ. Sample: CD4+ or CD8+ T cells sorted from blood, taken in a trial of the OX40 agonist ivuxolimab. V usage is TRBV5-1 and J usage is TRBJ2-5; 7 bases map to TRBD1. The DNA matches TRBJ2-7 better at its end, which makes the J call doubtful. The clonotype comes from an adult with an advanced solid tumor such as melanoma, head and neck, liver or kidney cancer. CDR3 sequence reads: CASSLGQGAHYEQYF. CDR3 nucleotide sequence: TGCGCCAGCAGCTTGGGACAGGGTGCCCACTACGAGCAGTACTTC.